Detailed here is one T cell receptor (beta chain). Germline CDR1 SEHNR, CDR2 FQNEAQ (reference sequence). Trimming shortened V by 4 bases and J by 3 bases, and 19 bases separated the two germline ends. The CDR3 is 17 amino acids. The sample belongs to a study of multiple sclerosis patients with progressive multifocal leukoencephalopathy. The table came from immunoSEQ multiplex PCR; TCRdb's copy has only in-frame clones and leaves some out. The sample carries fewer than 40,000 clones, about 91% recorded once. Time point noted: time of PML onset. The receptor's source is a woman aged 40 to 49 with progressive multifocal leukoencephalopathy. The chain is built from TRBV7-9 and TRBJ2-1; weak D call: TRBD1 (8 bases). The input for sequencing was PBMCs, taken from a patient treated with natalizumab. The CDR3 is CASSSQGGAYFYNEQFF. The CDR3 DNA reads TGTGCCAGCAGCTCACAGGGGGGGGCTTATTTCTACAATGAGCAGTTCTTC.